A selection of T cell receptor beta chains follows, all from one sample in a study of blood T cells in healthy people across ages. TCRdb passed the 5' RACE reads through MiXCR, listing each CDR3 protein once. This sample has 1 million or so distinct CDR3 sequences, with under 45% found just once. Sequencing was carried out using blood. All receptors come from a woman in her sixties or seventies in good health. Both conserved end residues are part of each CDR3. Each record gives: J gene, V gene, CDR3 protein.

>TRBJ1-6|TRBV7-9
CASSLEGSSPLHF
>NA|TRBV20-1
CSAPSSGSTYEQYF
>TRBJ2-1|TRBV20-1
CSARDRSSGGPIDEQFF
>TRBJ2-5|TRBV11-2
CASSSLRRVGETQYF
>NA|TRBV6-6
CASSRRSSSETQYF
>TRBJ2-1|TRBV29-1
CSVEDLGGGAPSYNEQFF
>TRBJ2-1|TRBV12-3/TRBV12-4
CASTGRVGYEQFF
>TRBJ2-3|TRBV10-3
CAISLLAGDASTDTQYF
>TRBJ2-7|TRBV28
CASSLGAGGGYEQYF
>TRBJ2-1|TRBV6-5
CASSYPKGEQFF
>TRBJ2-3|TRBV27
CVSSLRAGVADTQYF
>NA|TRBV15
CATSRWGGQETQYF
>TRBJ2-3|TRBV28
CASMGGLTQYF
>TRBJ2-1|TRBV12-3/TRBV12-4
CASTWRTYNEQFF
>TRBJ2-5|TRBV20-1
CGPVAGGGETQYF
>NA|TRBV7-9
CASSSQSGDYNEQYF
>TRBJ2-7|TRBV30
CAWTGVAYEQYF
>TRBJ2-1|TRBV12-3/TRBV12-4
CASSLITSSNEQFF
>TRBJ2-7|TRBV7-2
CASSLESDSHEQYF
>TRBJ2-5|TRBV6-1
CASSEFGAIGEREQYF
>NA|TRBV20-1
CSAKQTSGRSGEQYF
>TRBJ2-1|TRBV7-2
CASSLAVAGGYNEQFF
>TRBJ2-3|TRBV13
CASSLRGTGGSTDTQYF
>TRBJ2-1|TRBV6-4
CASSDHAGSSYNEQFF
>TRBJ2-4|TRBV28
CASRQGIIAKNIQYF
>TRBJ2-3|TRBV11-2
CASSFTTGTSGSLTDTQYF
>TRBJ2-7|TRBV12-3/TRBV12-4
CASSSPYRGRVYEQYF
>TRBJ2-7|TRBV5-1
CASSKTLMGEQYF
>TRBJ2-3|TRBV7-3
CASSPTNGLADTQYF
>TRBJ2-7|TRBV20-1
CSALRAGVRNEQYF
>TRBJ2-7|TRBV7-9
CASSLPTTYEQYF
>TRBJ2-7|TRBV28
CASSFSGSGNTYEQYF
>TRBJ2-2|TRBV6-5
CASSYPLAGDTGELFF
>TRBJ1-5|TRBV11-2
CASDFIHRDSSNQPQHF
>TRBJ2-3|TRBV3-1
CASSITSGRATDTQYF
>TRBJ1-2|TRBV2
CASSEEQVYGYTF
>TRBJ2-3|TRBV10-3
CAITASSTDTQYF
>TRBJ2-7|TRBV10-3
CATGTSGRSLNEQYF
>TRBJ2-1|TRBV20-1
CSARTSGRIVGDEQFF
>TRBJ2-5|TRBV9
CASSVVGTSGETQYF
>TRBJ2-7|TRBV20-1
CSAGGLLEQYF
>TRBJ2-5|TRBV4-2
CASSQGSRTETQYF
>TRBJ2-7|TRBV12-3/TRBV12-4
CASSSSRWTGVTYEQYF